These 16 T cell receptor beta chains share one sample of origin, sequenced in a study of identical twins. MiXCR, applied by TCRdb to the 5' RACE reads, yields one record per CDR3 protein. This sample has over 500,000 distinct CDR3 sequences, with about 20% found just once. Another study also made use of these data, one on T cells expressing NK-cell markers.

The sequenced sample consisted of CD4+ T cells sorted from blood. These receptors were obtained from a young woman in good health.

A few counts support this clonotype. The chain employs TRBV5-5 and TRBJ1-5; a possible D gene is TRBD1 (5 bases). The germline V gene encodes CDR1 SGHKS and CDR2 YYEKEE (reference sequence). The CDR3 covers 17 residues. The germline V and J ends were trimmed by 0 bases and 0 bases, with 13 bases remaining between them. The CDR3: CASSLGFAGASNQPQHF. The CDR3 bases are TGTGCCAGCAGCTTGGGGTTCGCCGGGGCTAGCAATCAGCCCCAGCATTTT.

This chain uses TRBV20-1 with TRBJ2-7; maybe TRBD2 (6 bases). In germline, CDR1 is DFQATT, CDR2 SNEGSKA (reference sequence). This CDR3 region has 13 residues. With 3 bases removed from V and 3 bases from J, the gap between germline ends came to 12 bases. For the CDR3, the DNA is TGCAGTGCTAGGATAGCGGCGCGCTACGAGCAGTACTTC. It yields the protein CSARIAARYEQYF.

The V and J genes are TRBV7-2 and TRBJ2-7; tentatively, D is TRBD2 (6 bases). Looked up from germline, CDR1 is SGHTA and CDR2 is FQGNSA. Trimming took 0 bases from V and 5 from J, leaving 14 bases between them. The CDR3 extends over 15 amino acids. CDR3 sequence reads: CASSLAGPTGDEQYF. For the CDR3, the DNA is TGTGCCAGCAGCTTAGCCGGGCCGACGGGGGACGAGCAGTACTTC.

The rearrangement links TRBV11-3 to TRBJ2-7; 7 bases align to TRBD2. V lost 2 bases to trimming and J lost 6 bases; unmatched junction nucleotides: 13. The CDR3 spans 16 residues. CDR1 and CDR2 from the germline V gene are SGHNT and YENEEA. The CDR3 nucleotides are TGTGCCAGCAGCTTATACCCCCCCCCGGCGGGAGTCGAGCAGTACTTC. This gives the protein CASSLYPPPAGVEQYF. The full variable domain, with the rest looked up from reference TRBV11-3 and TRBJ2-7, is EAGVVQSPRYKIIEKKQPVAFWCNPISGHNTLYWYLQNLGQGPELLIRYENEEAVDDSQLPKDRFSAERLKGVDSTLKIQPAELGDSAVYLCASSLYPPPAGVEQYFGPGTRLTVT.

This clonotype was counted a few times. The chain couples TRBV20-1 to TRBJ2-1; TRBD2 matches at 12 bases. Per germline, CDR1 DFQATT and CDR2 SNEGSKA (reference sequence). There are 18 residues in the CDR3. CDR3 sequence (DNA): TGCAGCGCGGGAGGGACTAGCGGGCGCAGGTTTTCCTACAATGAGCAGTTCTTC. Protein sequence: CSAGGTSGRRFSYNEQFF.

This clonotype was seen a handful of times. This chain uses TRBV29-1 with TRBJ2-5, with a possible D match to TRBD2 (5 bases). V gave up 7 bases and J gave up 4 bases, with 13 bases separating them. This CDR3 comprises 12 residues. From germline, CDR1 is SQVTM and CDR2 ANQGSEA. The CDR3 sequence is CSGGYGLETQYF. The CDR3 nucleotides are TGCAGCGGCGGGTATGGTTTAGAGACCCAGTACTTC. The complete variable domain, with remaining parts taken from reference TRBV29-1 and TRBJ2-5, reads SAVISQKPSRDICQRGTSLTIQCQVDSQVTMMFWYRQQPGQSLTLIATANQGSEATYESGFVIDKFPISRPNLTFSTLTVSNMSPEDSSIYLCSGGYGLETQYFGPGTRLLVL.

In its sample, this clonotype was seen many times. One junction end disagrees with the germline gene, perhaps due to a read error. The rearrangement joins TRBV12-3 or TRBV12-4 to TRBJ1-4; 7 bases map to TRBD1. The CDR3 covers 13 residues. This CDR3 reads CASRRDSPEELFF. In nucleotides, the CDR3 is TGTGCCAGCAGAAGGGACAGCCCTGAAGAACTGTTTTTT.

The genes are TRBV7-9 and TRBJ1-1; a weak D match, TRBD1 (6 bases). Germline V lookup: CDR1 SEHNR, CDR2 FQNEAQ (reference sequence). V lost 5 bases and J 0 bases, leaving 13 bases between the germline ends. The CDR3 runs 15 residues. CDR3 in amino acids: CASSLDRVMNTEAFF. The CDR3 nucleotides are TGTGCCAGCAGCCTGGACAGAGTCATGAACACTGAAGCTTTCTTT.

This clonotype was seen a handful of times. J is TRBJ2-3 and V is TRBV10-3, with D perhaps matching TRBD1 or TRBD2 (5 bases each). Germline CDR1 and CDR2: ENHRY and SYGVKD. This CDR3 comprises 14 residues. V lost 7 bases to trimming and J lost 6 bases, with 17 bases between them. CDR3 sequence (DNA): TGTGCCATCACCCCAGGTCTAGCAGGGGATACGCAGTATTTT. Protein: CAITPGLAGDTQYF.

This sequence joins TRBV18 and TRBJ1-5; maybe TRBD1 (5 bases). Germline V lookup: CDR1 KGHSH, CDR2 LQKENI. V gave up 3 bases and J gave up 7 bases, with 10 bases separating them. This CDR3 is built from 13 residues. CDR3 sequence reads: CASSPARDQPQHF. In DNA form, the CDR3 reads TGTGCCAGCTCACCTGCCAGGGACCAGCCCCAGCATTTT. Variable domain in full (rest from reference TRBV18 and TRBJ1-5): NAGVMQNPRHLVRRRGQEARLRCSPMKGHSHVYWYRQLPEEGLKFMVYLQKENIIDESGMPKERFSAEFPKEGPSILRIQQVVRGDSAAYFCASSPARDQPQHFGDGTRLSIL.

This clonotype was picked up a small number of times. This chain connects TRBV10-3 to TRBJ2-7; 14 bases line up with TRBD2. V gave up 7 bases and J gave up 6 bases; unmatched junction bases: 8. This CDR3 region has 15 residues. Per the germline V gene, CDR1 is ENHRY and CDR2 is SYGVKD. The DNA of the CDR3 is TGTGCCATCAACGTCCGGGGACTAGCGGGAGCCGAGCAGTACTTC. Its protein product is CAINVRGLAGAEQYF.

This CDR3 is CASSLGLAPNEQFF. In DNA, the CDR3 is TGCGCCAGCAGCTTGGGGCTAGCCCCCAATGAGCAGTTCTTC. The J gene is TRBJ2-1, the V gene TRBV5-1; maybe TRBD2 (5 bases). Trimming took off 0 bases at V and 6 bases at J, with 10 bases between the two ends. Germline V gene lookup returns CDR1 SGHRS and CDR2 YFSETQ. This CDR3 region has 14 residues.

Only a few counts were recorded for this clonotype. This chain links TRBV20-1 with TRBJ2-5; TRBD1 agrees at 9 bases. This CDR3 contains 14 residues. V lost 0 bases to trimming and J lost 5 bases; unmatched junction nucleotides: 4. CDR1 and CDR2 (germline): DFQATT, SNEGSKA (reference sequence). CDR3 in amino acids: CSAREDRGWETQYF. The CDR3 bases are TGCAGTGCTAGAGAGGACAGGGGTTGGGAGACCCAGTACTTC.

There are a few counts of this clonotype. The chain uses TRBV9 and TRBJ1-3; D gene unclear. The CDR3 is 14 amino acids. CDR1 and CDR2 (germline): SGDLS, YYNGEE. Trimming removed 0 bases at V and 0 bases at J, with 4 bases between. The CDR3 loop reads CASSVANSGNTIYF. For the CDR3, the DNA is TGTGCCAGCAGCGTAGCCAACTCTGGAAACACCATATATTTT.

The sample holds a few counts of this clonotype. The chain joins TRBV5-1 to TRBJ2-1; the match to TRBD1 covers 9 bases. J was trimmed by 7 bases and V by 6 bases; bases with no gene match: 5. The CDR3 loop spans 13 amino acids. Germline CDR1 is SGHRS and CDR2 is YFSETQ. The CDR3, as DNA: TGCGCCAGCAACATACAGGGGGCGAATGAGCAGTTCTTC. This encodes CASNIQGANEQFF.

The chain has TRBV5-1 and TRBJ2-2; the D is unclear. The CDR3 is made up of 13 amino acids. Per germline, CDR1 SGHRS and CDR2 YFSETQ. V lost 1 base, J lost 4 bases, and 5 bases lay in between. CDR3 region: CASSLQTTGELFF. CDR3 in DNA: TGCGCCAGCAGCTTGCAGACCACCGGGGAGCTGTTTTTT.